This T cell receptor beta chain was captured in a study of cytomegalovirus exposure and HLA in healthy donors. Study as a whole: Both the 95 to 150 validation repertoires and the approximately 700 first-cohort repertoires used the same platform, as reported by a later analysis.

The assay was immunoSEQ multiplex PCR, and TCRdb's table has in-frame clones only and misses some. The table lists about 110,000 clones, roughly 84% of them singletons. Germline CDR1 SGDLS, CDR2 YYNGEE. J lost 4 bases, V lost 0 bases, and 6 bases had no gene match. CDR3 length: 15 residues. The receptor was derived from a woman aged 18 to 35 in good health and CMV-seronegative. This rearrangement joins TRBV9 to TRBJ2-5; TRBD1 matches 7 bases. The specimen was PBMCs. The CDR3 protein is CASSVAIEGAETQYF. The CDR3 DNA reads TGTGCCAGCAGCGTAGCTATAGAGGGGGCAGAGACCCAGTACTTC.